The 25 T cell receptor beta chains below were found in one sample sequenced in a study of T cell responses to AZD1222 COVID-19 vaccine. Generated by immunoSEQ multiplex PCR, the TCRdb table keeps only in-frame clones and is missing some. This sample yields about 120,000 clones, of which 80% to 95% are seen a single time; about 4.1% belongs to the top ten. Source: peripheral blood, taken on day 0 of MenACWY control vaccination. The receptors here all came from an adult in good health.

V usage is TRBV5-5 and J usage is TRBJ2-1; TRBD2 matches 10 bases. The CDR3 runs 19 residues. The V gene's germline CDR1 is SGHKS and CDR2 YYEKEE (reference sequence). The ends lost 1 base at V and 2 bases at J; junction bases unmatched: 12. The CDR3 loop is CASSLLVLAGMAAYNEQFF. As DNA, the CDR3 is TGTGCCAGCAGCTTGTTAGTACTAGCGGGAATGGCGGCCTACAATGAGCAGTTCTTC. Full variable domain (rest looked up from reference TRBV5-5 and TRBJ2-1): DAGVTQSPTHLIKTRGQQVTLRCSPISGHKSVSWYQQVLGQGPQFIFQYYEKEERGRGNFPDRFSARQFPNYSSELNVNALLLGDSALYLCASSLLVLAGMAAYNEQFFGPGTRLTVL.

The chain employs TRBV9 and TRBJ2-2; D might be TRBD1 or TRBD2, each matching 5 bases. Trimming took 4 bases from V and 6 from J, leaving 19 bases between them. This CDR3 spans 16 amino acids. In germline, CDR1 is SGDLS, CDR2 YYNGEE. This CDR3 is CASSFRVGDPAGELFF. CDR3 DNA: TGTGCCAGCAGCTTCCGAGTGGGGGATCCGGCCGGGGAGCTGTTTTTT.

The chain recombines TRBV4-2 with TRBJ1-2; D remains unclear. V lost 1 base, J lost 2 bases, and 2 bases lay in between. The CDR3 is made up of 12 amino acids. Germline V gene sequence: CDR1 LGHNA, CDR2 YNFKEQ. CDR3 coding DNA: TGTGCCAGCAGCCAAGTCAACTATGGCTACACCTTC. Translated: CASSQVNYGYTF.

The rearrangement uses TRBV7-4 and TRBJ1-1; D call uncertain. Trimming left V 3 bases short and J 1 base short, with 6 bases between. Germline loops: CDR1 SGHVT, CDR2 SQSDAQ. The CDR3 is 13 residues long. The chain's CDR3 is CASSFFKNTEAFF. In DNA form, the CDR3 reads TGTGCCAGCAGCTTCTTTAAGAACACTGAAGCTTTCTTT.

This sequence joins TRBV29-1 and TRBJ2-3; D not resolved. This CDR3 comprises 13 residues. Germline lookup yields CDR1 SQVTM and CDR2 ANQGSEA. The ends were cut back, 4 bases at V and 4 bases at J, with 12 bases in the middle. The CDR3 protein is CSVVYGPSDTQYF. For the CDR3, the DNA is TGCAGCGTTGTGTATGGGCCCTCAGATACGCAGTATTTT.

The gene calls are TRBV5-4 and TRBJ2-7; TRBD2 matches at 7 bases. The CDR3 has 14 residues. CDR1 SGHNT and CDR2 YYREEE come from the germline V gene (reference sequence). The V gene end was trimmed by 3 bases and the J gene end by 7 bases; junction bases not matched to a gene: 10. The DNA for the CDR3 is TGTGCCAGCAGCTACGAGCGGGGTGCAGGGGAGCAGTACTTC. Protein: CASSYERGAGEQYF.

This clone was seen just once. The gene calls are TRBV25-1 and TRBJ2-3; D gene unclear. Trimming pared 1 base from V and 5 bases from J, leaving 13 bases between. CDR1 is MGHDK, CDR2 SYGVNS, per germline. The CDR3 covers 15 residues. DNA for the CDR3: TGTGCCAGCAGTGAATGGAGAGGCAGTCGAGATACGCAGTATTTT. Translating it yields CASSEWRGSRDTQYF. Combining the CDR3 with reference TRBV25-1 and TRBJ2-3 gives the whole variable domain EADIYQTPRYLVIGTGKKITLECSQTMGHDKMYWYQQDPGMELHLIHYSYGVNSTEKGDLSSESTVSRIRTEHFPLTLESARPSHTSQYLCASSEWRGSRDTQYFGPGTRLTVL.

This sequence joins TRBV30 and TRBJ1-5; 9 bases align to TRBD1. CDR3 length: 17 amino acids. Trimming at V came to 3 bases and at J to 3 bases, leaving 12 bases not matched to a gene. The germline CDR1 and CDR2 sequences are GTSNPN and SVGIG (reference sequence). For the CDR3, the DNA is TGTGCCTGGAGCCAGGGGACAGGGACGTTATACAATCAGCCCCAGCATTTT. It translates to CAWSQGTGTLYNQPQHF.

The chain links TRBV5-6 to TRBJ2-7; perhaps TRBD1 as D (6 bases). The CDR3 loop spans 16 amino acids. Per germline, CDR1 SGHDT and CDR2 YYEEEE. V was cut by 0 bases and J by 4 bases, with 17 bases left in between. CDR3 loop: CASSLGARRGWYEQYF. CDR3 bases: TGTGCCAGCAGCTTGGGCGCCCGTAGGGGGTGGTACGAGCAGTACTTC.

This chain uses TRBV18 with TRBJ2-7; D remains unclear. Germline loops: CDR1 KGHSH, CDR2 LQKENI. Trimming shortened V by 5 bases and J by 5 bases, and 13 bases separated the two germline ends. The CDR3 has 13 residues. The CDR3, as DNA: TGTGCCAGCTCAGTCTGGGGTAGTAACGAGCAGTACTTC. It specifies CASSVWGSNEQYF.

V and J are TRBV28 and TRBJ1-6; tentative D call: TRBD1 (5 bases). The CDR3 consists of 15 residues. V lost 2 bases and J 3 bases, leaving 8 bases between the germline ends. Germline lookup yields CDR1 MDHEN and CDR2 SYDVKM. CDR3 nucleotides: TGTGCCAGCAGTTTACCTCAGGGCTATAATTCACCCCTCCACTTT. This sequence encodes CASSLPQGYNSPLHF.

The J gene is TRBJ2-1, the V gene TRBV7-9; the D is unclear. The CDR3 runs 14 residues. Germline CDR1 is SEHNR and CDR2 is FQNEAQ (reference sequence). V was pared by 3 bases and J by 3 bases, with 9 bases between. The CDR3 reads CASSLGIVYNEQFF. CDR3 in DNA: TGTGCCAGCAGCTTGGGGATCGTCTACAATGAGCAGTTCTTC.

This chain links TRBV5-6 with TRBJ1-2; D may be TRBD1 (5 bases). The germline V and J ends were trimmed by 4 bases and 5 bases, with 12 bases remaining between them. Germline-derived CDR1 and CDR2 are SGHDT and YYEEEE. This CDR3 region has 13 residues. The CDR3 DNA reads TGTGCCAGCAGCCCCGGGACGCCGTATGGCTACACCTTC. Translated, it gives CASSPGTPYGYTF.

The V call is TRBV6-5, the J call TRBJ1-5; 7 bases match TRBD1. The junction had 3 bases not matched to a gene; V was cut back by 6 bases and J by 4 bases. The CDR3 spans 13 residues. CDR1 and CDR2 from the germline V gene are MNHEY and SVGAGI. The CDR3 loop reads CASRGQKNQPQHF. DNA of the CDR3: TGTGCCAGCAGGGGACAGAAGAATCAGCCCCAGCATTTT.

In regard to this clone: Other nucleotide sequences from this sample produce the same CDR3. This sequence joins TRBV4-1 and TRBJ2-5; unclear D gene. The germline V gene has CDR1 MGHRA and CDR2 YSYEKL. The CDR3 length is 14 residues. V was shortened by 2 bases and J by 5 bases, with 12 bases between the two germline ends. The DNA of the CDR3 is TGCGCCAGCAGCCAATCAGGTAGTGGGGAGACCCAGTACTTC. This codes for CASSQSGSGETQYF.

V is TRBV11-2 and J is TRBJ2-2, with no clear D. Trimming removed 5 bases from V and 7 bases from J, with 11 bases in between. Per the germline V gene, CDR1 is SGHAT and CDR2 is FQNNGV. The CDR3 sequence is 13 residues long. This CDR3 reads CASSALRVGELFF. The CDR3, as DNA: TGTGCCAGCAGCGCCCTTAGGGTCGGGGAGCTGTTTTTT.

The chain uses TRBV5-5 and TRBJ2-7; no clear D. This CDR3 comprises 13 residues. V was cut by 2 bases and J by 7 bases, with 13 bases left in between. CDR1 and CDR2 from the germline V gene are SGHKS and YYEKEE (reference sequence). The CDR3: CASSFFPVREQYF. In nucleotides, the CDR3 is TGTGCCAGCAGCTTTTTCCCCGTCAGGGAGCAGTACTTC.

The V and J genes are TRBV6-5 and TRBJ2-5; 7 nucleotides align to TRBD1. Losses at the gene ends were 10 bases for V and 5 bases for J; bases not matched to a gene: 13. The CDR3 spans 14 residues. From germline, CDR1 is MNHEY and CDR2 SVGAGI. CDR3 nucleotide sequence: TGTGCCACCGACCGAACAGGGGTTGGGGAGACCCAGTACTTC. Encoded protein: CATDRTGVGETQYF.

The chain links TRBV6-4 to TRBJ2-7; D possibly corresponds to TRBD2 (5 bases). Trimming cost V 5 bases and J 0 bases, with 20 bases left between them. The CDR3 length is 17 residues. Germline loops: CDR1 MRHNA, CDR2 SNTAGT. CDR3 sequence reads: CASSYESRLAVSYEQYF. CDR3 in DNA: TGTGCCAGCAGTTACGAATCCCGTCTAGCAGTCTCCTACGAGCAGTACTTC.

The chain links TRBV3-1 (or the pseudogene TRBV3-2) to TRBJ2-2, with D perhaps TRBD2 (6 bases). This CDR3 has 14 amino acids. CDR1 is LGHDT, CDR2 YNNKEL, per germline (reference sequence). V was pared by 0 bases and J by 13 bases, with 15 bases between. In nucleotides, the CDR3 is TGTGCCAGCAGCCAAGATAGCGGAGGGCGGGGGCTGTTTTTT. Translation: CASSQDSGGRGLFF.

CDR3 in amino acids: CASRPSRLNRGHQPQHF. The CDR3 DNA reads TGTGCCAGCAGACCCTCCCGCCTAAACCGAGGTCATCAGCCCCAGCATTTT. The chain joins TRBV27 to TRBJ1-5, with D uncertain. Germline CDR1 and CDR2: MNHEY and SMNVEV (reference sequence). This CDR3 comprises 17 residues. Trimming took 6 bases from V and 5 from J, leaving 23 bases between them.

This clone was seen just once. The chain joins TRBV19 to TRBJ1-1; D gene ambiguous. Trimming left V 6 bases short and J 6 bases short, with 11 bases between. This CDR3 is 12 amino acids long. Germline loops: CDR1 LNHDA, CDR2 SQIVND (reference sequence). CDR3 coding DNA: TGTGCCAGTAGCACACAGAGACCTGAAGCTTTCTTT. As protein: CASSTQRPEAFF.

V and J are TRBV9 and TRBJ2-7; TRBD1 aligns across 7 bases. V gave up 0 bases and J gave up 0 bases; unmatched junction bases: 3. Germline CDR1 and CDR2: SGDLS and YYNGEE. CDR3 size: 15 residues. CDR3 protein: CASSVGTGYSYEQYF. The CDR3 DNA is TGTGCCAGCAGCGTAGGGACAGGCTACTCCTACGAGCAGTACTTC.

The CDR3 sequence: CASSLAGSSYEQYV. The CDR3 coding sequence is TGTGCCAGCAGCTTAGCGGGCAGCTCCTACGAGCAGTACGTC. This chain uses TRBV7-8 with TRBJ2-7; unclear D gene. Germline V gene sequence: CDR1 SGHVS, CDR2 FQNEAQ. The CDR3 contains 14 residues. With 0 bases removed from V and 0 bases from J, the gap between germline ends came to 6 bases.

The CDR3 nucleotides read TGTGCCAGCAGTGAAAAGTCAGTCTTGGCCCATAATGAAAAACTGTTTTTT. It translates to CASSEKSVLAHNEKLFF. The V and J genes are TRBV2 and TRBJ1-4, with D unresolved. The germline V and J ends were trimmed by 2 bases and 4 bases, with 17 bases remaining between them. The germline CDR1 and CDR2 sequences are SNHLY and FYNNEI. The CDR3 totals 17 residues. Complete variable domain (other parts from reference TRBV2 and TRBJ1-4): EPEVTQTPSHQVTQMGQEVILRCVPISNHLYFYWYRQILGQKVEFLVSFYNNEISEKSEIFDDQFSVERPDGSNFTLKIRSTKLEDSAMYFCASSEKSVLAHNEKLFFGSGTQLSVL.